Following are 3 T cell receptor beta chains from one sample sequenced in a study of OX40 agonist ivuxolimab in advanced cancers. Sequencing was performed with immunoSEQ multiplex PCR; in TCRdb, only in-frame clones are kept and a portion is missing. The repertoire has roughly 70,000 clones, 80% to 90% of them found once; the top ten carry 2.8%. The source was CD4+ or CD8+ T cells sorted from blood, collected in a trial of the OX40 agonist ivuxolimab. The receptors come from an adult with an advanced solid tumor such as melanoma, head and neck, liver or kidney cancer.

The J gene is TRBJ2-7, the V gene TRBV7-9; 9 positions agree with TRBD1. CDR1 SEHNR and CDR2 FQNEAQ come from the germline V gene (reference sequence). The CDR3 spans 14 residues. V shed 5 bases and J 3 bases; nucleotides not matched to a gene: 5. CDR3 in amino acids: CASSKTGGDYEQYF. The CDR3 nucleotides are TGTGCCAGCAGCAAGACAGGGGGGGACTACGAGCAGTACTTC.

The rearrangement links TRBV10-3 to TRBJ2-7; 7 nucleotides line up with TRBD2. Germline values: CDR1 ENHRY, CDR2 SYGVKD. This CDR3 has 13 amino acids. The V segment lost 10 bases and the J segment 4 bases; nucleotides outside the gene matches: 10. CDR3 nucleotide sequence: TGTGCCACCACAAATAGGGAGGGATACGAGCAGTACTTC. Its protein product is CATTNREGYEQYF.

The sample holds one count of this clone. The chain has TRBV5-1 and TRBJ1-3, with 8 nucleotides matching TRBD1. The CDR3 runs to 14 residues. Per germline, CDR1 SGHRS and CDR2 YFSETQ. V lost 4 bases and J lost 4; bases outside the gene matches: 4. CDR3 amino acids: CASSAGQGGNTIYF. CDR3 in DNA: TGCGCCAGCAGCGCCGGACAGGGCGGAAACACCATATATTTT. Using reference TRBV5-1 and TRBJ1-3 for the parts outside the CDR3, the full variable domain is KAGVTQTPRYLIKTRGQQVTLSCSPISGHRSVSWYQQTPGQGLQFLFEYFSETQRNKGNFPGRFSGRQFSNSRSEMNVSTLELGDSALYLCASSAGQGGNTIYFGEGSWLTVV.